This T cell receptor (beta chain) was captured in a study of blood T cell repertoires in COVID-19. Across the whole study: Acute and convalescent COVID-19 samples came from the United States, Italy and Spain.

Germline V lookup: CDR1 SSHAT, CDR2 FNYEAQ (reference sequence). The CDR3 totals 16 residues. The ends were cut back, 5 bases at V and 4 bases at J, with 20 bases in the middle. Authors' methods: Reference gene primer amplification gave estimated nucleated cell counts. Sequencing used immunoSEQ multiplex PCR; TCRdb keeps in-frame clones, though not all of them. That table is the source of V, J and clone size, and D and trimming were worked out from the DNA. The sample lists 250,000 to 300,000 clones; about 86% were seen once. This TCR came from a woman aged 55-75 years with active or convalescent COVID-19. V and J are TRBV7-7 and TRBJ2-5; D is possibly TRBD1 (5 bases). What was sequenced was peripheral blood. DNA for the CDR3: TGTGCCAGCAGCCCCCCAGGTGGGGCCCTAGTAGAGACCCAGTACTTC. Amino acids: CASSPPGGALVETQYF. Filled out from reference TRBV7-7 and TRBJ2-5, the complete variable domain reads GAGVSQSPRYKVTKRGQDVTLRCDPISSHATLYWYQQALGQGPEFLTYFNYEAQPDKSGLPSDRFSAERPEGSISTLTIQRTEQRDSAMYRCASSPPGGALVETQYFGPGTRLLVL.